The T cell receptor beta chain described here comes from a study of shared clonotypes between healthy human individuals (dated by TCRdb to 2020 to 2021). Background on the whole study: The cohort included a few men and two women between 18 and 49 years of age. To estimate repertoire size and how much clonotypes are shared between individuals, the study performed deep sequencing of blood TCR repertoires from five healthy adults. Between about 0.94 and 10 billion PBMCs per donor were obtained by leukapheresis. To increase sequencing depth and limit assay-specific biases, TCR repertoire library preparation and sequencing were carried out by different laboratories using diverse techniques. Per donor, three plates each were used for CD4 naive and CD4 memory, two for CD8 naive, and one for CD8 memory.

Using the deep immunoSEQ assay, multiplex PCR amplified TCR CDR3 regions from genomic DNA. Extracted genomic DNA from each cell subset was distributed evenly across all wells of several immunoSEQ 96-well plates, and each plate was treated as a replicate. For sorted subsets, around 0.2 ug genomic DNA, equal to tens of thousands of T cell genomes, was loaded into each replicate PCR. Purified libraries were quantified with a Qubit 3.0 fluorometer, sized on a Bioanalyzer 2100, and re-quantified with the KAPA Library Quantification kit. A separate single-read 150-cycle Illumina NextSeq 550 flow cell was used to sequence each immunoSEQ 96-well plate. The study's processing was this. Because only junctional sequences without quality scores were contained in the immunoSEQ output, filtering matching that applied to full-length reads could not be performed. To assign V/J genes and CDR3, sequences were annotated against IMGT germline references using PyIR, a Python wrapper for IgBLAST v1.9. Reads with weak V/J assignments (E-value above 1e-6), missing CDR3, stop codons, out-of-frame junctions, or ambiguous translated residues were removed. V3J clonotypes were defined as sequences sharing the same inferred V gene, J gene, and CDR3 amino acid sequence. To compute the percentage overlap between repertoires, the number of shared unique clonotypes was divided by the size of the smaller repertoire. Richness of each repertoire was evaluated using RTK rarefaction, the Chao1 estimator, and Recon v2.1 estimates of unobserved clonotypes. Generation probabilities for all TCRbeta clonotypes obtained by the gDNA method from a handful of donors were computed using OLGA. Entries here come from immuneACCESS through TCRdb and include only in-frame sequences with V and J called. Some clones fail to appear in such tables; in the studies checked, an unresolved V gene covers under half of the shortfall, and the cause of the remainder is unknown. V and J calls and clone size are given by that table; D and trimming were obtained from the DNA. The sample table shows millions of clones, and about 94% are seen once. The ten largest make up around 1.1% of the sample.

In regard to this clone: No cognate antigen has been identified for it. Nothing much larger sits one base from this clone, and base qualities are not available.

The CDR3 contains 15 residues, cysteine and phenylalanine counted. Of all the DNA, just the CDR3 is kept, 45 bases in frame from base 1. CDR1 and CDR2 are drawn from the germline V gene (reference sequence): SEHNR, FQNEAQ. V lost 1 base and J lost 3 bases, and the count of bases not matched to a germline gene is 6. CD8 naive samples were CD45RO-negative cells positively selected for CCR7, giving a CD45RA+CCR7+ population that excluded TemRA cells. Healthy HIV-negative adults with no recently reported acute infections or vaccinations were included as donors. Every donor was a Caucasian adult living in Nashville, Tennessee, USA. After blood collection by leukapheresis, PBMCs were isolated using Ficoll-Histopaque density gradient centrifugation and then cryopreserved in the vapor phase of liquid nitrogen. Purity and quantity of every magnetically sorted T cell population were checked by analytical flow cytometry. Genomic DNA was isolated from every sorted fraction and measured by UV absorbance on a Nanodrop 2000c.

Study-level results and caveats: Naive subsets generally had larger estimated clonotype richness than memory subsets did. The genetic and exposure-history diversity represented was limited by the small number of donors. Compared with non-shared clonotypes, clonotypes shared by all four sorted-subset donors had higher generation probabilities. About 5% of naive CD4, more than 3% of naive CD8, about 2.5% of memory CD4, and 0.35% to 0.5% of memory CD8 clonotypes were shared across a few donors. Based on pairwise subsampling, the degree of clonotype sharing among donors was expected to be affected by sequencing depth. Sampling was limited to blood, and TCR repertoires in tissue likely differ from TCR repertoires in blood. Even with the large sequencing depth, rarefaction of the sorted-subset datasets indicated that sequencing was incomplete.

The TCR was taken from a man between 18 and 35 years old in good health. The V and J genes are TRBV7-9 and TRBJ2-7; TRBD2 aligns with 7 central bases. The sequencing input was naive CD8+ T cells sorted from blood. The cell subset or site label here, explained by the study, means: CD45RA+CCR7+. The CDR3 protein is CASSLGMGLNYEQYF. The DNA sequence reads TGTGCCAGCAGCTTAGGAATGGGACTAAACTACGAGCAGTACTTC. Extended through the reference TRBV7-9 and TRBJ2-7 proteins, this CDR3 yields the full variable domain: DTGVSQNPRHKITKRGQNVTFRCDPISEHNRLYWYRQTLGQGPEFLTYFQNEAQLEKSRLLSDRFSAERPKGSFSTLEIQRTEQGDSAMYLCASSLGMGLNYEQYFGPGTRLTVT.